This T cell receptor (beta chain) is drawn from a study of PD-1 blockade in classical Hodgkin lymphoma. This clone was recorded once. Described time point: cycle 4 day 1 (C4D1), after 6 weeks of nivolumab. Patients all relapsed after autologous stem cell transplantation, and there was variation in brentuximab vedotin exposure. The germline gives CDR1 SEHNR, CDR2 FQNEAQ (reference sequence). The CDR3 has 11 residues. Trimming left V 4 bases short and J 2 bases short, with 3 bases between. Data came from immunoSEQ multiplex PCR; TCRdb stores just in-frame clones and leaves some out. The sample lists 20,000 to 25,000 clones, over 70% seen once, with about 7.7% in the top ten.

V gene TRBV7-9 combines with J gene TRBJ2-7, with D hard to call. This TCR derives from a human donor with classical Hodgkin lymphoma. The sequencing here drew on peripheral blood mononuclear cells (PBMCs), taken before the fourth cycle of nivolumab. The CDR3 bases are TGTGCCAGCAGCTATACCTACGAGCAGTACTTC. It translates to CASSYTYEQYF.